A single sample gave rise to the 22 T cell receptor beta chains below, sequenced in a study of blood T cell repertoires in COVID-19. Data came from immunoSEQ multiplex PCR; TCRdb stores just in-frame clones and leaves some out. The sample records about 200,000 clones, roughly 84% being singletons. Input material: peripheral blood. Every receptor here comes from a woman aged 80 or older with acute or convalescent COVID-19.

The chain combines TRBV6-5 with TRBJ2-1; D unclear. Germline V gives CDR1 MNHEY, CDR2 SVGAGI. The CDR3 totals 16 residues. V was shortened by 0 bases and J by 3 bases, with 12 bases between the two germline ends. CDR3 sequence (DNA): TGTGCCAGCAGTTACTCTTTCGCCTTGAGCTACAATGAGCAGTTCTTC. It yields the protein CASSYSFALSYNEQFF.

The V call is TRBV10-3, the J call TRBJ2-1; TRBD1 might be the D (6 bases). The CDR3 is 15 amino acids. Germline V gene sequence: CDR1 ENHRY, CDR2 SYGVKD. Deletions cut 4 bases from V and 4 bases from J, with 14 bases between. The CDR3 DNA is TGTGCCATCAGTGTCATCAGGGGATTTTACAATGAGCAGTTCTTC. It codes for CAISVIRGFYNEQFF.

This sequence joins TRBV6-1 and TRBJ1-5; D is undetermined. The V gene lost 3 bases and the J gene lost 0 bases, with 15 bases spanning the gap. The CDR3 covers 17 residues. Germline V gene sequence: CDR1 MNHNS, CDR2 SASEGT. Here the CDR3 DNA reads TGTGCCAGCAGTGACGGGGTGGACCGCTATAGCAATCAGCCCCAGCATTTT. Encoded protein: CASSDGVDRYSNQPQHF.

The J gene is TRBJ1-2, the V gene TRBV3-1 (or the pseudogene TRBV3-2); tentative D call: TRBD1 (6 bases). V shed 8 bases and J shed 4 bases, with 11 bases lying between them. CDR3 size: 12 residues. Germline lookup yields CDR1 LGHDT and CDR2 YNNKEL (reference sequence). The DNA of the CDR3 is TGTGCCAGCGGACAGCCTTTCTATGGCTACACCTTC. It is translated as CASGQPFYGYTF.

The V gene is TRBV29-1, the J gene TRBJ1-1; perhaps TRBD1 as D (5 bases). Germline assignment: CDR1 SQVTM and CDR2 ANQGSEA. The CDR3 extends over 13 amino acids. Deletions cut 4 bases from V and 10 bases from J, with 19 bases between. CDR3 in amino acids: CSVGGGVERGAFF. CDR3 bases: TGCAGCGTTGGCGGGGGGGTTGAGCGAGGAGCTTTCTTT.

V gene TRBV6-5 combines with J gene TRBJ1-1; maybe TRBD1 (5 bases). The CDR3 extends over 14 amino acids. In germline, CDR1 is MNHEY, CDR2 SVGAGI. V shed 5 bases and J shed 4 bases, with 14 bases lying between them. The chain's CDR3 is CASSTGGISTEAFF. The CDR3 bases are TGTGCCAGCAGTACCGGGGGTATCAGCACTGAAGCTTTCTTT.

In this sample, this clone turned up a few times. The rearrangement uses TRBV7-9 and TRBJ1-5, with 8 bases matching TRBD1. The CDR3 spans 15 residues. V trimming: 5 bases; J trimming: 8 bases; junction bases outside the gene matches: 11. Looked up from germline, CDR1 is SEHNR and CDR2 is FQNEAQ (reference sequence). As DNA, the CDR3 is TGTGCCAGCAGCCCCGGGACAGGCCGCACGGAGCCCCAGCATTTT. Protein product: CASSPGTGRTEPQHF.

This sequence joins TRBV7-9 and TRBJ1-2; 7 bases are a match to TRBD1. Germline V gene sequence: CDR1 SEHNR, CDR2 FQNEAQ (reference sequence). The CDR3 extends over 12 amino acids. Trimming cost V 6 bases and J 4 bases; bases outside gene matches: 2. The CDR3 DNA follows: TGTGCCAGCAGGAGGGACAGCTATGGCTACACCTTC. It specifies CASRRDSYGYTF.

The chain links TRBV6-6 to TRBJ2-3; 12 bases match TRBD2. Per the germline V gene, CDR1 is MNHNY and CDR2 is SVGAGI (reference sequence). V shed 0 bases, J shed 4 bases, and the junction held 2 bases outside the gene matches. The CDR3 is 16 amino acids. The CDR3 region has the DNA TGTGCCAGCAGTTACTCACTAGCGGGAGGCCCAGATACGCAGTATTTT. It is translated as CASSYSLAGGPDTQYF.

The CDR3 nucleotides are TGTGCCAGCAGCCACGAGGTTGGCCGGTACGAGCAGTACTTC. Protein product: CASSHEVGRYEQYF. The rearrangement joins TRBV7-2 to TRBJ2-7; no definite D call. Germline CDR1 and CDR2: SGHTA and FQGNSA. Deletions cut 5 bases from V and 4 bases from J, with 15 bases between. CDR3 length: 14 amino acids. Full variable domain (missing parts from reference TRBV7-2 and TRBJ2-7): GAGVSQSPSNKVTEKGKDVELRCDPISGHTALYWYRQSLGQGLEFLIYFQGNSAPDKSGLPSDRFSAERTGGSVSTLTIQRTQQEDSAVYLCASSHEVGRYEQYFGPGTRLTVT.

CDR3 amino acids: CASSPQQAGVETQYF. CDR3 DNA sequence: TGTGCCAGCAGCCCCCAGCAGGCGGGAGTGGAGACCCAGTACTTC. The chain is built from TRBV9 and TRBJ2-5, with 7 bases matching TRBD2. This CDR3 has 15 residues. Trimming took 4 bases from V and 5 from J; bases not matched to a gene: 11. The germline CDR1 and CDR2 sequences are SGDLS and YYNGEE.

The chain has TRBV25-1 and TRBJ1-3; 11 nucleotides line up with TRBD1. The CDR3 loop spans 14 amino acids. Germline lookup yields CDR1 MGHDK and CDR2 SYGVNS. After removal of 5 bases from V and 4 bases from J, the junction contained 1 base not matched to a gene. CDR3 nucleotides: TGTGCCAGCAGTAGGACAGGGGGCGGAAACACCATATATTTT. This sequence encodes CASSRTGGGNTIYF.

The chain carries TRBV7-2 and TRBJ2-3; 7 bases align to TRBD2. This CDR3 comprises 15 residues. With 2 bases clipped from V and 3 bases from J, the junction kept 5 bases outside the gene matches. The germline CDR1 and CDR2 sequences are SGHTA and FQGNSA. CDR3 amino acids: CASSLTSVRTDTQYF. The CDR3 nucleotides read TGTGCCAGCAGCTTAACTAGCGTACGAACAGATACGCAGTATTTT.

The rearrangement links TRBV18 to TRBJ2-5; 9 bases line up with TRBD1. V was clipped by 3 bases and J by 5 bases; unmatched bases: 10. The CDR3 has 16 amino acids. Germline V gene lookup returns CDR1 KGHSH and CDR2 LQKENI. The CDR3 protein is CASSPTLGQGGETQYF. In DNA form, the CDR3 reads TGTGCCAGCTCACCGACCCTGGGACAGGGCGGCGAGACCCAGTACTTC.

In its sample, this clone was seen a few times. The CDR3 DNA is TGTGCCAGCAGTGAAGCGACCCAGGGGGACGGCTACACCTTC. Its translation: CASSEATQGDGYTF. The chain combines TRBV2 with TRBJ1-2, with 7 bases lining up with TRBD1. The CDR3 loop spans 14 amino acids. Trimming cost V 0 bases and J 8 bases; bases outside gene matches: 6. In germline, CDR1 is SNHLY, CDR2 FYNNEI.

The chain combines TRBV3-1 (or the pseudogene TRBV3-2) with TRBJ2-3; 10 bases map to TRBD2. CDR3 length: 17 residues. V was pared by 4 bases and J by 2 bases, with 9 bases of the junction left unmatched. Germline V gene lookup returns CDR1 LGHDT and CDR2 YNNKEL (reference sequence). The CDR3 DNA reads as TGTGCCAGCAGCCCCTGGACTAGCGGTTTTTTCACAGATACGCAGTATTTT. It encodes CASSPWTSGFFTDTQYF.

In its sample, this clone was seen once. The chain employs TRBV6-2 or TRBV6-3 and TRBJ1-1; 7 bases match TRBD1. V was clipped by 2 bases and J by 0 bases; unmatched bases: 9. The CDR3 is 17 amino acids. Germline V CDR1 and CDR2: MNHEY, SVGEGT. The CDR3 spells CASSYVQTGLLNTEAFF. In DNA, the CDR3 is TGTGCCAGCAGTTACGTCCAGACAGGGCTCCTGAACACTGAAGCTTTCTTT.

The V call is TRBV19, the J call TRBJ1-2, with D maybe TRBD1 (6 bases). Germline lookup yields CDR1 LNHDA and CDR2 SQIVND (reference sequence). Trimming shortened V by 7 bases and J by 4 bases, and 22 bases separated the two germline ends. The CDR3 runs 16 residues. CDR3 nucleotide sequence: TGTGCCAGTATCCTGACAGGAACGCCGTCCTTCTATGGCTACACCTTC. Protein: CASILTGTPSFYGYTF.

This chain links TRBV7-9 with TRBJ2-3; 8 bases line up with TRBD1. The CDR3 has 15 residues. Looked up from germline, CDR1 is SEHNR and CDR2 is FQNEAQ (reference sequence). V lost 5 bases and J lost 11; bases outside the gene matches: 15. The CDR3 protein is CASSTNRGTVQQQYF. In DNA form, the CDR3 reads TGTGCCAGCAGCACCAACAGGGGGACGGTTCAGCAGCAGTATTTT. Combining the CDR3 with reference TRBV7-9 and TRBJ2-3 gives the whole variable domain DTGVSQNPRHKITKRGQNVTFRCDPISEHNRLYWYRQTLGQGPEFLTYFQNEAQLEKSRLLSDRFSAERPKGSFSTLEIQRTEQGDSAMYLCASSTNRGTVQQQYFGPGTRLTVL.

This chain connects TRBV7-2 to TRBJ1-1; TRBD1 matches 11 bases. The CDR3 loop spans 17 amino acids. V shed 3 bases and J 4 bases; nucleotides not matched to a gene: 10. Germline values: CDR1 SGHTA, CDR2 FQGNSA. DNA of the CDR3: TGTGCCAGCAGCTTGGTCCCGGGACAGGGGGGTGGCACTGAAGCTTTCTTT. This encodes CASSLVPGQGGGTEAFF. Full variable domain (missing parts from reference TRBV7-2 and TRBJ1-1): GAGVSQSPSNKVTEKGKDVELRCDPISGHTALYWYRQSLGQGLEFLIYFQGNSAPDKSGLPSDRFSAERTGGSVSTLTIQRTQQEDSAVYLCASSLVPGQGGGTEAFFGQGTRLTVV.

The genes are TRBV11-2 and TRBJ2-3; 7 bases agree with TRBD2. V lost 3 bases to trimming and J lost 3 bases; unmatched junction nucleotides: 15. CDR3 size: 18 residues. CDR1 SGHAT and CDR2 FQNNGV come from the germline V gene. The CDR3 reads CASSFGLLAGTGTDTQYF. The CDR3, as DNA: TGTGCCAGCAGCTTCGGACTTTTAGCGGGTACTGGAACAGATACGCAGTATTTT.

This clone was found once. This chain joins TRBV28 and TRBJ1-4; D call uncertain. V lost 3 bases to trimming and J lost 7 bases, with 12 bases between them. The CDR3 has 14 amino acids. Per germline, CDR1 MDHEN and CDR2 SYDVKM. The CDR3 DNA sequence: TGTGCCAGCAGTTTTGTGCCATTGAGTGAAAAACTGTTTTTT. It codes for CASSFVPLSEKLFF.